This is a list of T cell receptor beta chains from one sample in a study of control samples from healthy donors and cancer patients. The protocol was immunoSEQ multiplex PCR, while the TCRdb copy is restricted to in-frame clones and leaves out a portion. Of fewer than 200,000 clones listed, around 93% were seen once; the top ten hold roughly 3.9%. Sequencing was done on a sample of blood. These TCRs come from an older woman in good health. The CDR3 runs from the conserved cysteine through the conserved F or W. The D gene is left open where the match is weak. Where a row states a size, it is once, few, many or the class of an expanded clone; other rows omit it.

D gene	clone size	V gene	J gene	CDR3 protein	CDR3 DNA
-	-	TRBV29-1	TRBJ2-2	CSVGINTGELFF	TGCAGCGTAGGGATTAACACCGGGGAGCTGTTTTTT
-	-	TRBV12-3/TRBV12-4	TRBJ2-5	CATQVGAGETQYF	TGTGCCACCCAGGTGGGAGCCGGAGAGACCCAGTACTTC
-	once	TRBV9	TRBJ1-1	CASSPLQGNTEAFF	TGTGCCAGCAGCCCCTTACAGGGAAACACTGAAGCTTTCTTT
-	-	TRBV30	TRBJ2-5	CAWSHPWIDTQYF	TGTGCCTGGAGTCATCCTTGGATCGACACCCAGTACTTC
TRBD1	-	TRBV7-9	TRBJ1-2	CASSRQGIPPTNGYTF	TGTGCCAGCAGCAGACAGGGCATCCCCCCAACTAATGGCTACACCTTC
-	-	TRBV4-2	TRBJ1-4	CASSQEGGDTNEKLFF	TGTGCCAGCAGCCAAGAAGGAGGGGACACTAATGAAAAACTGTTTTTT
-	few	TRBV11-2	TRBJ1-1	CASSLGWGYTEAFF	TGTGCCAGCAGCTTAGGTTGGGGTTACACTGAAGCTTTCTTT
TRBD2	-	TRBV4-3	TRBJ2-5	CASSQSREGHWTQYF	TGCGCCAGCAGCCAGTCTCGGGAGGGACACTGGACCCAGTACTTC
TRBD1	-	TRBV6-5	TRBJ1-2	CASSYLGQGRSYTF	TGTGCCAGCAGTTACTTGGGACAGGGAAGGAGCTACACCTTC
-	-	TRBV7-2	TRBJ1-6	CASSLVQGSSYNSPLHF	TGTGCCAGCAGCTTAGTACAGGGTAGCTCCTATAATTCACCCCTCCACTTT
TRBD1	-	TRBV7-2	TRBJ1-5	CASSQQAGGRSNQPQHF	TGTGCCAGCAGCCAACAGGCAGGGGGCAGGAGCAATCAGCCCCAGCATTTT
-	few	TRBV6-5	TRBJ1-1	CASSYGGTEAFF	TGTGCCAGCAGTTACGGTGGCACTGAAGCTTTCTTT
TRBD1	once	TRBV11-2	TRBJ1-3	CASSLSQGAGNTIYF	TGTGCCAGCAGCCTTTCACAGGGGGCGGGAAACACCATATATTTT
-	-	TRBV9	TRBJ1-5	CASSADSNQPQHF	TGTGCCAGCAGCGCGGATAGCAATCAGCCCCAGCATTTT
-	-	TRBV11-2	TRBJ1-1	CASSLEWENTEAFF	TGTGCCAGCAGCTTAGAATGGGAAAACACTGAAGCTTTCTTT
-	-	TRBV2	TRBJ1-5	CASRGEGHQPQHF	TGTGCCAGCAGGGGGGAGGGGCACCAGCCCCAGCATTTT
-	-	TRBV7-8	TRBJ2-7	CASSPLTGGKGYEQYF	TGTGCCAGCAGCCCGCTAACCGGGGGAAAAGGCTACGAGCAGTACTTC
-	-	TRBV30	TRBJ1-1	CAWSEAVDEAFF	TGTGCCTGGAGTGAGGCCGTGGATGAAGCTTTCTTT
TRBD1	-	TRBV9	TRBJ2-3	CASSDRTGGLADTQYF	TGTGCCAGCAGCGATCGGACAGGGGGCCTGGCAGATACGCAGTATTTT
-	-	TRBV11-3	TRBJ2-3	CASSLVPSADTQYF	TGTGCCAGCAGCTTAGTGCCAAGCGCTGATACGCAGTATTTT